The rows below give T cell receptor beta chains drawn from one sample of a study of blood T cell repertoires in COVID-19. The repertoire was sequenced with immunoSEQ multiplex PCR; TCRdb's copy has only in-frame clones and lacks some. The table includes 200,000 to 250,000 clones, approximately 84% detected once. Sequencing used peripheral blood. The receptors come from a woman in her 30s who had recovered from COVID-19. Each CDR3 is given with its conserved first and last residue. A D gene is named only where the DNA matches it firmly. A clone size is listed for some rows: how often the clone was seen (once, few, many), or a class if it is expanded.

cdr3_aa: CASSLGDSDYGYTF; cdr3_nt: TGCGCCAGCAGCTTGGGGGACAGTGACTATGGCTACACCTTC; clone_size: -; cdr3_length: 14; j_call: TRBJ1-2; v_call: TRBV5-1; d_call: TRBD1
cdr3_aa: CASRGGGSYEQYF; cdr3_nt: TGTGCCAGTCGGGGCGGGGGATCCTACGAGCAGTACTTC; clone_size: -; cdr3_length: 13; j_call: TRBJ2-7; v_call: TRBV12-3/TRBV12-4; d_call: TRBD2
cdr3_aa: CASSLFSGGANEQFF; cdr3_nt: TGTGCCAGCAGCTTATTTAGCGGGGGGGCGAATGAGCAGTTCTTC; clone_size: -; cdr3_length: 15; j_call: TRBJ2-1; v_call: TRBV7-3; d_call: TRBD2
cdr3_aa: CASSPNFLGELFF; cdr3_nt: TGTGCCAGCAGTCCTAACTTCCTCGGGGAGCTGTTTTTT; clone_size: -; cdr3_length: 13; j_call: TRBJ2-2; v_call: TRBV3-1/TRBV3-2; d_call: -
cdr3_aa: CASSFPWSGADEQFF; cdr3_nt: TGTGCCAGCAGCTTTCCGTGGTCAGGGGCTGATGAGCAGTTCTTC; clone_size: -; cdr3_length: 15; j_call: TRBJ2-1; v_call: TRBV7-2; d_call: -
cdr3_aa: CATSDPGTSGDTQYF; cdr3_nt: TGTGCCACCAGTGATCCCGGGACTAGCGGGGATACGCAGTATTTT; clone_size: -; cdr3_length: 15; j_call: TRBJ2-3; v_call: TRBV24-1; d_call: TRBD2
cdr3_aa: CASTKGGQESASYGYTF; cdr3_nt: TGTGCCAGCACCAAAGGAGGACAGGAAAGCGCATCCTATGGCTACACCTTC; clone_size: -; cdr3_length: 17; j_call: TRBJ1-2; v_call: TRBV9; d_call: TRBD1
cdr3_aa: CATSMTSGGYNEQFF; cdr3_nt: TGTGCCACCAGTATGACTAGCGGGGGATACAATGAGCAGTTCTTC; clone_size: -; cdr3_length: 15; j_call: TRBJ2-1; v_call: TRBV24-1; d_call: TRBD2
cdr3_aa: CAISESGGGETQYF; cdr3_nt: TGTGCCATCAGTGAGTCAGGTGGAGGGGAGACCCAGTACTTC; clone_size: -; cdr3_length: 14; j_call: TRBJ2-5; v_call: TRBV10-3; d_call: -
cdr3_aa: CASGQGGYGYTF; cdr3_nt: TGTGCCAGCGGACAGGGAGGCTATGGCTACACCTTC; clone_size: -; cdr3_length: 12; j_call: TRBJ1-2; v_call: TRBV6-5; d_call: TRBD1
cdr3_aa: CASGNGGPGGMNTEAFF; cdr3_nt: TGTGCTAGTGGTAATGGGGGGCCGGGAGGGATGAACACTGAAGCTTTCTTT; clone_size: -; cdr3_length: 17; j_call: TRBJ1-1; v_call: TRBV12-5; d_call: -
cdr3_aa: CASRPTGVNTGELFF; cdr3_nt: TGTGCCAGCAGGCCGACAGGGGTGAACACCGGGGAGCTGTTTTTT; clone_size: -; cdr3_length: 15; j_call: TRBJ2-2; v_call: TRBV6-5; d_call: TRBD1
cdr3_aa: CASSHGGVGMNTEAFF; cdr3_nt: TGTGCCAGCAGCCACGGCGGGGTAGGGATGAACACTGAAGCTTTCTTT; clone_size: -; cdr3_length: 16; j_call: TRBJ1-1; v_call: TRBV7-2; d_call: -
cdr3_aa: CASSLRGTGGSPANYGYTF; cdr3_nt: TGCGCCAGCAGCTTGAGGGGGACAGGGGGCTCGCCGGCTAACTATGGCTACACCTTC; clone_size: -; cdr3_length: 19; j_call: TRBJ1-2; v_call: TRBV5-1; d_call: TRBD1
cdr3_aa: CASSQDISGGGNEQFF; cdr3_nt: TGTGCCAGCAGCCAAGATATTAGCGGGGGGGGTAATGAGCAGTTCTTC; clone_size: -; cdr3_length: 16; j_call: TRBJ2-1; v_call: TRBV3-1/TRBV3-2; d_call: TRBD2
cdr3_aa: CASSESPGQLYTGANVLTF; cdr3_nt: TGTGCCAGCAGCGAAAGTCCGGGACAGCTTTATACTGGGGCCAACGTCCTGACTTTC; clone_size: -; cdr3_length: 19; j_call: TRBJ2-6; v_call: TRBV9; d_call: TRBD1
cdr3_aa: CASSYAGQETQYF; cdr3_nt: TGTGCCAGCAGTTACGCCGGTCAAGAGACCCAGTACTTC; clone_size: once; cdr3_length: 13; j_call: TRBJ2-5; v_call: TRBV6-6; d_call: -
cdr3_aa: CASSLDGRDYNSPLHF; cdr3_nt: TGTGCCAGCAGCTTAGACGGTCGGGACTATAATTCACCCCTCCACTTT; clone_size: -; cdr3_length: 16; j_call: TRBJ1-6; v_call: TRBV11-1; d_call: -
cdr3_aa: CASSEAGGNYGYTF; cdr3_nt: TGTGCCAGCAGTGAGGCGGGGGGTAACTATGGCTACACCTTC; clone_size: -; cdr3_length: 14; j_call: TRBJ1-2; v_call: TRBV6-1; d_call: -
cdr3_aa: CASSLGDRGDQPQHF; cdr3_nt: TGTGCCAGCAGCTTGGGGGACAGGGGTGATCAGCCCCAGCATTTT; clone_size: -; cdr3_length: 15; j_call: TRBJ1-5; v_call: TRBV5-6; d_call: TRBD1
cdr3_aa: CASSDIDTSSTDTQYF; cdr3_nt: TGCGCCAGCAGTGACATAGACACTTCTAGCACAGATACGCAGTATTTT; clone_size: -; cdr3_length: 16; j_call: TRBJ2-3; v_call: TRBV10-1; d_call: -
cdr3_aa: CASSQGTGELFF; cdr3_nt: TGTGCCAGCAGCCAGGGTACCGGGGAGCTGTTTTTT; clone_size: once; cdr3_length: 12; j_call: TRBJ2-2; v_call: TRBV12-3/TRBV12-4; d_call: -
cdr3_aa: CASSPGGFNTEAFF; cdr3_nt: TGTGCCAGCAGTCCAGGGGGCTTTAACACTGAAGCTTTCTTT; clone_size: once; cdr3_length: 14; j_call: TRBJ1-1; v_call: TRBV2; d_call: TRBD1
cdr3_aa: CASSLDPSGGAYEQYF; cdr3_nt: TGCGCCAGCAGCTTGGACCCTAGCGGGGGGGCCTACGAGCAGTACTTC; clone_size: -; cdr3_length: 16; j_call: TRBJ2-7; v_call: TRBV5-1; d_call: TRBD2
cdr3_aa: CASSGVALSTDTQYF; cdr3_nt: TGTGCCAGCAGTGGAGTAGCCTTGAGCACAGATACGCAGTATTTT; clone_size: -; cdr3_length: 15; j_call: TRBJ2-3; v_call: TRBV2; d_call: -
cdr3_aa: CASSLAPGQNIYEQYF; cdr3_nt: TGCGCCAGCAGCTTGGCCCCGGGACAGAATATCTACGAGCAGTACTTC; clone_size: -; cdr3_length: 16; j_call: TRBJ2-7; v_call: TRBV5-1; d_call: TRBD1
cdr3_aa: CASGAPGGEQYF; cdr3_nt: TGTGCCAGTGGGGCCCCCGGGGGGGAGCAGTACTTC; clone_size: few; cdr3_length: 12; j_call: TRBJ2-7; v_call: TRBV19; d_call: TRBD2
cdr3_aa: CASSLEGHLFTGELFF; cdr3_nt: TGTGCCAGCAGCTTAGAAGGACACCTATTCACCGGGGAGCTGTTTTTT; clone_size: few; cdr3_length: 16; j_call: TRBJ2-2; v_call: TRBV7-9; d_call: -